Shown below are 4 T cell receptor beta chains from a single sample sequenced in a study of T cells in women clearing cervical HPV infection. Method: immunoSEQ multiplex PCR; TCRdb's copy keeps in-frame clones and lacks some. Its table lists 45,000 to 50,000 clones. The sample comprised blood buffy coat. The receptors derive from a woman aged 18-69 years with a cervical HPV16 infection that either progressed to CIN3+ or cleared (not recorded which).

Of note for this clone: The read halts 3 residues ahead of the CDR3 end, with the missing end drawn from the germline J gene. The V gene is TRBV19, the J gene TRBJ2-7; TRBD2 matches at 14 bases. The CDR3 length is 17 residues. Losses at the gene ends were 5 bases for V and 6 bases for J; bases not matched to a gene: 12. Germline V CDR1 and CDR2: LNHDA, SQIVND (reference sequence). The DNA read from the CDR3 is TGTGCCAGTAGTGATAACGGACTAGCGGGAGGTCTGAGCGAG. Translated, it gives CASSDNGLAGGLSE. The whole CDR3 sequence reads CASSDNGLAGGLSEQYF.

For this clone: The missing CDR3 end, 3 residues past where the read stops, is filled in from the germline J gene. V gene TRBV7-3 combines with J gene TRBJ1-1, with a tentative D call TRBD1 (6 bases). The CDR3 is 15 amino acids. The germline V and J ends were trimmed by 1 base and 2 bases, with 11 bases remaining between them. The germline V gene encodes CDR1 SGHTA and CDR2 FQGTGA. The CDR3 loop is CASSLNTGGNTEAFF. Partial CDR3 DNA: TGTGCCAGCAGCTTAAATACTGGGGGCAACACTGAA.

CDR3 DNA (partial): TGTGCCAGCAGCTCAGGGGACGGGAAGACC. Its protein product is CASSSGDGKT. In full, the CDR3 is CASSSGDGKTYTF. The rearrangement links TRBV11-3 to TRBJ1-2; maybe TRBD1 (6 bases). The CDR3 extends 3 residues past the end of the read, so its final part is completed from the germline J gene. The CDR3 totals 13 residues. Germline assignment: CDR1 SGHNT and CDR2 YENEEA.

Worth noting for this clone: Read data end 3 residues before the CDR3 end; the end is taken from the germline J gene. This chain uses TRBV18 with TRBJ2-1; 9 bases fit TRBD2. Germline CDR1 is KGHSH and CDR2 is LQKENI. There are 16 residues in the CDR3. Unmatched junction bases numbered 9, after V lost 4 bases and J lost 5 bases. The CDR3 loop is CASSLSAGGKDNEQFF. The sequenced CDR3 bases are TGTGCCAGCTCACTATCCGCGGGAGGGAAAGACAATGAG. Combining the CDR3 with reference TRBV18 and TRBJ2-1 gives the whole variable domain NAGVMQNPRHLVRRRGQEARLRCSPMKGHSHVYWYRQLPEEGLKFMVYLQKENIIDESGMPKERFSAEFPKEGPSILRIQQVVRGDSAAYFCASSLSAGGKDNEQFFGPGTRLTVL.